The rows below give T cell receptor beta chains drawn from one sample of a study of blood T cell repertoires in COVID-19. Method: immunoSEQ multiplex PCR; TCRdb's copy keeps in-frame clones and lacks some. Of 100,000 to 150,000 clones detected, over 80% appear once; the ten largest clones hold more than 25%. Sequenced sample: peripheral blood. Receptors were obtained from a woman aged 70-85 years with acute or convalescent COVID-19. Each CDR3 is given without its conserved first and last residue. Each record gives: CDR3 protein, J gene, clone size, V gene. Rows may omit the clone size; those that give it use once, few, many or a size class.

CDR3aa: ASSYRRSSGGAGNEQF
j_gene: TRBJ2-1
abundance: -
v_gene: TRBV6-2/TRBV6-3

CDR3aa: ASSPGLRQSSETQY
j_gene: TRBJ2-5
abundance: -
v_gene: TRBV18

CDR3aa: ASSQEGTFSYNEQF
j_gene: TRBJ2-1
abundance: -
v_gene: TRBV3-1/TRBV3-2

CDR3aa: ASSPDRGRWYGYT
j_gene: TRBJ1-2
abundance: once
v_gene: TRBV3-1/TRBV3-2

CDR3aa: ASSSVGPRETMAF
j_gene: TRBJ1-1
abundance: -
v_gene: TRBV11-2

CDR3aa: ASSKTQGGEQY
j_gene: TRBJ2-7
abundance: -
v_gene: TRBV7-8

CDR3aa: ASSPYLQGRVTEAF
j_gene: TRBJ1-1
abundance: -
v_gene: TRBV9

CDR3aa: ASSLYGGPYEQY
j_gene: TRBJ2-7
abundance: -
v_gene: TRBV5-1

CDR3aa: ASSVGALPSYT
j_gene: TRBJ1-2
abundance: -
v_gene: TRBV9

CDR3aa: ASSGGTASNQPQH
j_gene: TRBJ1-5
abundance: -
v_gene: TRBV7-9

CDR3aa: ASSSSGGDREKLF
j_gene: TRBJ1-4
abundance: -
v_gene: TRBV27

CDR3aa: ASSPSVAGNQPQH
j_gene: TRBJ1-5
abundance: -
v_gene: TRBV18

CDR3aa: ASSPQDQRDGYT
j_gene: TRBJ1-2
abundance: -
v_gene: TRBV27

CDR3aa: ASRRKRDTYEQY
j_gene: TRBJ2-7
abundance: -
v_gene: TRBV2

CDR3aa: ASSFSSGGVDTQY
j_gene: TRBJ2-3
abundance: -
v_gene: TRBV5-1

CDR3aa: ASSQPQGSKNIQY
j_gene: TRBJ2-4
abundance: -
v_gene: TRBV11-2

CDR3aa: AISEIMTEAF
j_gene: TRBJ1-1
abundance: once
v_gene: TRBV10-3

CDR3aa: ASSQDEGVQPQH
j_gene: TRBJ1-5
abundance: -
v_gene: TRBV4-1

CDR3aa: ASINRGHTEAF
j_gene: TRBJ1-1
abundance: -
v_gene: TRBV6-5

CDR3aa: ASNRDRNQPQH
j_gene: TRBJ1-5
abundance: few
v_gene: TRBV28

CDR3aa: ASSLGQGARGYT
j_gene: TRBJ1-2
abundance: -
v_gene: TRBV5-4

CDR3aa: ASSVSMTGGLNTEAF
j_gene: TRBJ1-1
abundance: once
v_gene: TRBV25-1

CDR3aa: ASGTGGGTEAF
j_gene: TRBJ1-1
abundance: once
v_gene: TRBV19

CDR3aa: ASSSNNRGRETQY
j_gene: TRBJ2-5
abundance: -
v_gene: TRBV5-5

CDR3aa: ASSQVGRGATWNEQF
j_gene: TRBJ2-1
abundance: -
v_gene: TRBV4-1

CDR3aa: ASSISGTGELF
j_gene: TRBJ2-2
abundance: once
v_gene: TRBV19

CDR3aa: ATSRGQGPAYGYT
j_gene: TRBJ1-2
abundance: -
v_gene: TRBV15

CDR3aa: ASSEGGGDSSYEQY
j_gene: TRBJ2-7
abundance: -
v_gene: TRBV2

CDR3aa: ASSIQQGRTEAF
j_gene: TRBJ1-1
abundance: -
v_gene: TRBV7-2

CDR3aa: ASSSPDSGRGADTQY
j_gene: TRBJ2-3
abundance: -
v_gene: TRBV5-1

CDR3aa: ASSSRPAGSGANVLT
j_gene: TRBJ2-6
abundance: -
v_gene: TRBV19

CDR3aa: ASSLDTIPYGYT
j_gene: TRBJ1-2
abundance: -
v_gene: TRBV5-1

CDR3aa: ASSQVWDGGNEQF
j_gene: TRBJ2-1
abundance: -
v_gene: TRBV3-1/TRBV3-2

CDR3aa: ASSIDSGQETQY
j_gene: TRBJ2-5
abundance: -
v_gene: TRBV19

CDR3aa: ASSFIDRGRDTEAF
j_gene: TRBJ1-1
abundance: -
v_gene: TRBV11-3

CDR3aa: SAREESAF
j_gene: TRBJ1-1
abundance: -
v_gene: TRBV20-1

CDR3aa: ASKMTGLVDTIEAF
j_gene: TRBJ1-1
abundance: -
v_gene: TRBV2

CDR3aa: AISGGSGVYEQY
j_gene: TRBJ2-7
abundance: -
v_gene: TRBV10-3

CDR3aa: ASSSAGGESAQY
j_gene: TRBJ2-3
abundance: -
v_gene: TRBV5-4

CDR3aa: ASSEGGQGNQPQH
j_gene: TRBJ1-5
abundance: -
v_gene: TRBV2

CDR3aa: ASSPRWGGYGYT
j_gene: TRBJ1-2
abundance: -
v_gene: TRBV27

CDR3aa: ATSDPFYRQGVGEQF
j_gene: TRBJ2-1
abundance: -
v_gene: TRBV24-1

CDR3aa: ASSLRGPSGNTIY
j_gene: TRBJ1-3
abundance: few
v_gene: TRBV28

CDR3aa: ASSGGQGALETQY
j_gene: TRBJ2-5
abundance: -
v_gene: TRBV2

CDR3aa: ASSLTAGASYEQY
j_gene: TRBJ2-7
abundance: -
v_gene: TRBV28

CDR3aa: AWSVRGGGAYNEQF
j_gene: TRBJ2-1
abundance: once
v_gene: TRBV30

CDR3aa: ASTPLGGATLNEQF
j_gene: TRBJ2-1
abundance: -
v_gene: TRBV21-1

CDR3aa: ASSLRGGSVVHNEQF
j_gene: TRBJ2-1
abundance: -
v_gene: TRBV28

CDR3aa: SAREGYEQY
j_gene: TRBJ2-7
abundance: few
v_gene: TRBV20-1

CDR3aa: ASSQAIRTSKTGFTDTQY
j_gene: TRBJ2-3
abundance: -
v_gene: TRBV3-1/TRBV3-2

CDR3aa: ASSLVRGGNNEQF
j_gene: TRBJ2-1
abundance: -
v_gene: TRBV5-5